This paragraph reports one T cell receptor beta chain. The antigen remains undetermined. The V segment lost 1 base and the J segment 6 bases; nucleotides outside the gene matches: 9. The CDR3 spans 15 residues. Germline V lookup: CDR1 SQVTM, CDR2 ANQGSEA. This entry is derived from a study of post-analysis software for immune sequencing data. Findings and caveats of the study: Among a handful of TRBV segments more frequent in patients than controls were TRBV5-6, TRBV5-1 and TRBV20-1. Among multiple sclerosis patients, normalized Chao1 diversity was significantly below that of controls.

Unique molecular identifiers were built into the TCR beta cDNA libraries. Each batch of roughly 1 to 11 million T cells produced roughly 0.5 million cDNA molecules. A single record per CDR3 protein comes from TCRdb applying MiXCR to the PCR reads. The data hold around 200,000 distinct CDR3 sequences, with about 30% observed a single time. Sequenced sample: blood. This clonotype was obtained from a girl between 2 and 17 years old with multiple sclerosis. The chain uses TRBV29-1 and TRBJ2-3; TRBD1 matches 8 bases. The DNA for the CDR3 is TGCAGCGTTGAAGGGGGGCAGGGGGCTCTGGATACGCAGTATTTT. It codes for CSVEGGQGALDTQYF.